This TCR beta chain was recovered during a study of blood T cell repertoires in COVID-19. Study as a whole: Nucleic acid was either cDNA or gDNA, and it came from T cells, B-cell-depleted T cells, or PBMCs.

V dropped 4 bases and J dropped 5; count of bases not matched to a gene: 7. This CDR3 spans 16 amino acids. Germline CDR1 and CDR2: SGHNT and YYREEE (reference sequence). Per the authors' pipeline: Using reference gene primer amplification, nucleated cell counts were estimated. Produced via immunoSEQ multiplex PCR; TCRdb's table is partial and in-frame only. V, J and clone size are taken as reported in that table, and D and trimming were inferred from the DNA itself. Of 300,000 or so clones detected, about 85% appear once; the ten largest clones hold approximately 5%. Among Cohort 3 donors, those recovered had two negative PCRs, clearance, or symptom resolution.

The origin of this receptor is a woman under 40 who had recovered from COVID-19. The specimen was PBMCs or T cells enriched from blood (not recorded which). The gene calls are TRBV5-4 and TRBJ2-3; 13 nucleotides align to TRBD2. CDR3 nucleotide sequence: TGTGCCAGCAGCATCGGACTAGCGGGGGCAGTAGATACGCAGTATTTT. As protein: CASSIGLAGAVDTQYF. The entire variable domain, with the rest obtained from reference TRBV5-4 and TRBJ2-3, is as follows: ETGVTQSPTHLIKTRGQQVTLRCSSQSGHNTVSWYQQALGQGPQFIFQYYREEENGRGNFPPRFSGLQFPNYSSELNVNALELDDSALYLCASSIGLAGAVDTQYFGPGTRLTVL.